This TCR beta chain derives from a study of long-term antiretroviral therapy in people with HIV. Study background: Collection of the earliest samples took place about a decade ahead of the 2015 immediate-ART recommendation.

The immunoSEQ assay was v3.0, run at survey level. The protocol was immunoSEQ multiplex PCR, while the TCRdb copy is restricted to in-frame clones and leaves out a portion. Among just under 30,000 clones listed, about nine tenths were seen once. Inclusion required at least two post-ART and at least one pre-ART PBMC samples. The CDR3 has 15 residues. The germline V gene has CDR1 SGHVS and CDR2 FNYEAQ. The J segment lost 2 bases and the V segment lost 5 bases, leaving 7 bases of the junction unmatched. In its sample, this clone was seen a few times. This material consisted of unsorted PBMCs, taken roughly 5 years before starting antiretroviral therapy. This sequence originates from a man over 45 with HIV. The V and J genes are TRBV7-6 and TRBJ2-7, with 9 bases aligning to TRBD2. The chain's CDR3 is CASSPGLALTYEQYF. CDR3 DNA: TGTGCCAGCAGCCCGGGACTAGCCTTAACCTACGAGCAGTACTTC.